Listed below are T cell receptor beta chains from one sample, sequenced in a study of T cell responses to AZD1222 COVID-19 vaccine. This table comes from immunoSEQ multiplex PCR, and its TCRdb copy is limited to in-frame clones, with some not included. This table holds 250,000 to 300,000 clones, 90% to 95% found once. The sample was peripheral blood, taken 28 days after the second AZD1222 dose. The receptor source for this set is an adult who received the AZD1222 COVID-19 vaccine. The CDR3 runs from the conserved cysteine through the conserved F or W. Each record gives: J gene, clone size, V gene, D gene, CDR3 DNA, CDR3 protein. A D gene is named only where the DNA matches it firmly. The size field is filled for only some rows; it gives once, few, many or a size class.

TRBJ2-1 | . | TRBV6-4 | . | TGTGCCAGCAGTCAGCGGATTAGCTCCTACAATGAGCAGTTCTTC | CASSQRISSYNEQFF
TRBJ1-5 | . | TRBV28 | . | TGTGCCAGCAGCCTCGGTGGCGGGTCTTCTCAGCCCCAGCATTTT | CASSLGGGSSQPQHF
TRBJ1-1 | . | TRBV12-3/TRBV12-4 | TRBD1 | TGTGCCAGCAGGGACCCAGGGGGGGTGGAAGCTTTCTTT | CASRDPGGVEAFF
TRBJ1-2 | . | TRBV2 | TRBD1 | TGTGCCAGCAGTGAGGGGGGACAGGGGTTCTATGGCTACACCTTC | CASSEGGQGFYGYTF
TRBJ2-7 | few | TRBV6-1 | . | TGTGCCAGCAGTGAAGCCTGGACACCCTTTGGCGAGCAGTACTTC | CASSEAWTPFGEQYF
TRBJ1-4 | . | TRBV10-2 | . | TGCGCCAGCAGTGCAGACGGAGCAACTAATGAAAAACTGTTTTTT | CASSADGATNEKLFF
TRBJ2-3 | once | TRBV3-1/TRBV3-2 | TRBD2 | TGTGCCAGCAGCGATAGCGGGAGAGAGGCAGATACGCAGTATTTT | CASSDSGREADTQYF
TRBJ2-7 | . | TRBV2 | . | TGTGCCAGCAGTGAGCCCTTCCTTTACGAGCAGTACTTC | CASSEPFLYEQYF
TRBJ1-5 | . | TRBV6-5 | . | TGTGCCAGCAGCGGGGGTGGTGGGAATCAGCCCCAGCATTTT | CASSGGGGNQPQHF
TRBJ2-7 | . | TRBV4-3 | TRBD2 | TGCGCCAGCAGCCAAGATCTCGGGCGGGAGTTGGTCGAGCAGTACTTC | CASSQDLGRELVEQYF
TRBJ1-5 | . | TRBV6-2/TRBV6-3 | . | TGTGCCAGCAGTTACTCGATACAAATGGGTGCTCTGGGTCAGCCCCAGCATTTT | CASSYSIQMGALGQPQHF
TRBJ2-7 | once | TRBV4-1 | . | TGCGCCAGCAGCCATATAAATTCCTACGAGCAGTACTTC | CASSHINSYEQYF
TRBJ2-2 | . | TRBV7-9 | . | TGTGCCAGCAGCCCAGGGAGAGGGGAGCTGTTTTTT | CASSPGRGELFF
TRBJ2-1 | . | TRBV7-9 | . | TGTGCCAGCAGCTTAGATCCGCTGAGCTCCTACAATGAGCAGTTCTTC | CASSLDPLSSYNEQFF
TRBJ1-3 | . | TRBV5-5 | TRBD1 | TGTGCCAGCAGCCCCACGGACAGGGAGCGAAACACCATATATTTT | CASSPTDRERNTIYF
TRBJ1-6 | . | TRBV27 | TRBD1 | TGTGCCAGCAGTTTATCGGGACAGATTAATTCACCCCTCCACTTT | CASSLSGQINSPLHF
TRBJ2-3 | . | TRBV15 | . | TGTGCCACCAGCAGCTCTCTCCACACAGATACGCAGTATTTT | CATSSSLHTDTQYF
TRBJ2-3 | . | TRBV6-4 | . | TGTGCCAGCAGTAGGGACACGCACACAGATACGCAGTATTTT | CASSRDTHTDTQYF
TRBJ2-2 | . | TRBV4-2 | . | TGTGCCAGCAGCCAAGATCTAAGCGTCACCGGGGAGCTGTTTTTT | CASSQDLSVTGELFF
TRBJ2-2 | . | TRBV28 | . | TGTGCCAGCACCCTGGGGGGGACAGCGAACACCGGGGAGCTGTTTTTT | CASTLGGTANTGELFF
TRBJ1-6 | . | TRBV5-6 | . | TGTGCCAGCAGCTTGGACTGGCAGGAGCGTAAGGACTCACCCCTCCACTTT | CASSLDWQERKDSPLHF
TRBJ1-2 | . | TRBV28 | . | TGTGCCAGCAGTTTATGGACACAGGAGGACTATGGCTACACCTTC | CASSLWTQEDYGYTF
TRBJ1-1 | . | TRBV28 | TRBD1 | TGTGCCAGTGACAGGGGCGCTGAAGCTTTCTTT | CASDRGAEAFF
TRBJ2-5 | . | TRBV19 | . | TGTGCCAGTAGTTTAAGGGTCGGAGAGACCCAGTACTTC | CASSLRVGETQYF
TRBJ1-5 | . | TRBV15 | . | TGTGCCACCAGCCTTTGGGCGCCGGGCAATCAGCCCCAGCATTTT | CATSLWAPGNQPQHF
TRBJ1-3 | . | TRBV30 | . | TGTGCCTGGGAAAATAGCTCTGGAAACACCATATATTTT | CAWENSSGNTIYF
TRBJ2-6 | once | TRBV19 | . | TGTGCCAGCTCCGGGTCTGAGGGCTCTGGGGCCAACGTCCTGACTTTC | CASSGSEGSGANVLTF
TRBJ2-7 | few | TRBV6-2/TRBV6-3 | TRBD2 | TGTGCCAGCAGTTACCTTAGCGGGAGTGCATCCTACGAGCAGTACTTC | CASSYLSGSASYEQYF
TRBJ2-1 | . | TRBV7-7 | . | TGTGCCAGCAGCTTCGCCAGGGAGAATGAGCAGTTCTTC | CASSFARENEQFF
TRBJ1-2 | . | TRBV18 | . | TGTGCCAGCTCGGCAGGGGTTAGCTATGGCTACACCTTC | CASSAGVSYGYTF
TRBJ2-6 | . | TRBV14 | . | TGTGCCAGCAACAAGATTCCGGGGGCCAACGTCCTGACTTTC | CASNKIPGANVLTF
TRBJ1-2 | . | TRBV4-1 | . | TGCGCCAGCAGCCAAGACCCGGCCAGGGCCGGTAACGGCTACACCTTC | CASSQDPARAGNGYTF
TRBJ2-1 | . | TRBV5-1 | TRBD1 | TGCGCCAGCGGCATGGGACAGGCGAACAATGAGCAGTTCTTC | CASGMGQANNEQFF
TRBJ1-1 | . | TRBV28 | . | TGTGCCAGCGGTACGAACACTGAAGCTTTCTTT | CASGTNTEAFF
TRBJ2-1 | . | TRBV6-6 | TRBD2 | TGTGCCAGCAGACCCGGGACTAGCGGACACAATGATGAGCAGTTCTTC | CASRPGTSGHNDEQFF
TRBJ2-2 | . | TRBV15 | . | TGTGCCACCAGCAGACGTGTAGGGGGGCTCTTTGGGACCGGGGAGCTGTTTTTT | CATSRRVGGLFGTGELFF
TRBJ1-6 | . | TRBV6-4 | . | TGTGCCAGCAGGGGGCGAGCCACGGGGTCACCCCTCCACTTT | CASRGRATGSPLHF
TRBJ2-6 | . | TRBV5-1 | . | TGCGCCAGCAGCTTGGAACCCGGGGCCAACGTCCTGACTTTC | CASSLEPGANVLTF
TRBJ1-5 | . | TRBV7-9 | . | TGTGCCAGCAGCGATACAGGGATGGGGATAATTCAGCCCCAGCATTTT | CASSDTGMGIIQPQHF
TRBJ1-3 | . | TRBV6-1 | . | TGTGCCAGCAGTGACCGGGGGACTGGAAACACCATATATTTT | CASSDRGTGNTIYF
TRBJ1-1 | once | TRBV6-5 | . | TGTGCCAGCAGCTTTTACCGGGAGACTGAAGCTTTCTTT | CASSFYRETEAFF
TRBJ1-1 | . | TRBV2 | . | TGTGCCAGCAGGTCCCAAGGGGTCAAGTCGAACACTGAAGCTTTCTTT | CASRSQGVKSNTEAFF
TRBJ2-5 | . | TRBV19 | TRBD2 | TGTGCCAGTAGTATAGGGACTAGATTAGAGACCCAGTACTTC | CASSIGTRLETQYF
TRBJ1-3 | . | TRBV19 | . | TGTGCCAGTAATGTGAGCCCTTCTGGAAACACCATATATTTT | CASNVSPSGNTIYF